Listed below are T cell receptor beta chains from one sample, sequenced in a study of T cells after yellow fever vaccination. TCRdb re-analysed the 5' RACE reads in MiXCR, keeping a single row per CDR3 protein. The data hold about 400,000 distinct CDR3 sequences, with around 10% observed a single time. Material: PBMCs, obtained on the day of the first yellow fever vaccination. All receptors derive from a man aged 18 to 29 who received the YFV17D yellow fever vaccine. Each CDR3 is given with its conserved first and last residue. Fields, in order: D gene, J gene, clone size, V gene, CDR3 DNA, CDR3 protein. The D gene is left open where the match is weak. Clone size is stated in some rows and not others, as once, few, many or a class when expanded.

d_gene: .
j_gene: TRBJ2-3
abundance: .
v_gene: TRBV7-6
CDR3nt: TGTGCCAGCAGCCCATGGGGGGACCCCGCTAGCACAGATACGCAGTATTTT
CDR3aa: CASSPWGDPASTDTQYF

d_gene: .
j_gene: TRBJ1-3
abundance: .
v_gene: TRBV7-2
CDR3nt: TGTGCCAGCAGCTTAGCCCCGAACACGGGAAACACCATATATTTT
CDR3aa: CASSLAPNTGNTIYF

d_gene: TRBD1
j_gene: TRBJ1-3
abundance: .
v_gene: TRBV12-3/TRBV12-4
CDR3nt: TGTGCCAGCAGAATCACCGGGGACAGAGCGGGTTCCATATATTTT
CDR3aa: CASRITGDRAGSIYF

d_gene: .
j_gene: TRBJ2-1
abundance: few
v_gene: TRBV15
CDR3nt: TGTGCCACCAGCAGGGGCAGAGACAACTACAATGAGCAGTTCTTC
CDR3aa: CATSRGRDNYNEQFF

d_gene: .
j_gene: TRBJ2-2
abundance: few
v_gene: TRBV5-1
CDR3nt: TGCGCCAGCAGCTTTCCAGGGCCCGGGGAGCTGTTTTTT
CDR3aa: CASSFPGPGELFF

d_gene: TRBD1
j_gene: TRBJ1-1
abundance: .
v_gene: TRBV30
CDR3nt: TGTGCCTGGGACAGGGGCACTGAAGCTTTCTTT
CDR3aa: CAWDRGTEAFF

d_gene: .
j_gene: TRBJ1-6
abundance: .
v_gene: TRBV5-1
CDR3nt: TGCGCCAGCAGCTTGGAAGTTTGGGATTCACCCCTCCACTTT
CDR3aa: CASSLEVWDSPLHF

d_gene: TRBD1
j_gene: TRBJ2-2
abundance: .
v_gene: TRBV6-1
CDR3nt: TGTGCCAGCAGTGAAGACAGGGGGCGCTACACCGGGGAGCTGTTTTTT
CDR3aa: CASSEDRGRYTGELFF

d_gene: .
j_gene: TRBJ1-1
abundance: .
v_gene: TRBV6-5
CDR3nt: TGTGCCAGCAGGCCGTCGAAGGGGAACACTGAAGCTTTCTTT
CDR3aa: CASRPSKGNTEAFF

d_gene: TRBD2
j_gene: TRBJ2-1
abundance: few
v_gene: TRBV6-2/TRBV6-3
CDR3nt: TGTGCCAGCAAAACCCTCCTGGCGGGGGTGTCCTACAATGAGCAGTTCTTC
CDR3aa: CASKTLLAGVSYNEQFF

d_gene: .
j_gene: TRBJ1-1
abundance: .
v_gene: TRBV4-3
CDR3nt: TGCGCCAGCAGCCAAGATCAATCCCAGGTTAAAGCTTTCTTT
CDR3aa: CASSQDQSQVKAFF

d_gene: TRBD1
j_gene: TRBJ2-2
abundance: few
v_gene: TRBV5-4
CDR3nt: TGTGCCAGCAGGCCTGGACAGGGGCGTTTCGGGGAGCTGTTTTTT
CDR3aa: CASRPGQGRFGELFF

d_gene: .
j_gene: TRBJ1-6
abundance: few
v_gene: TRBV3-1
CDR3nt: TGTGCCAGCAGCCAAGTTTCGGAAAAGGCACCCCTCCACTTT
CDR3aa: CASSQVSEKAPLHF

d_gene: .
j_gene: TRBJ2-7
abundance: .
v_gene: TRBV27
CDR3nt: TGTGCCACCGCAGGGACATTGAACTACGAGCAGTACTTC
CDR3aa: CATAGTLNYEQYF

d_gene: .
j_gene: TRBJ2-7
abundance: many
v_gene: TRBV15
CDR3nt: TGTGCCACCAGCAGAGATCTTGGGACTTCCTACGAGCAGTACTTC
CDR3aa: CATSRDLGTSYEQYF

d_gene: .
j_gene: TRBJ1-4
abundance: .
v_gene: TRBV15
CDR3nt: TGTGCCACCAGCAGACAAGCAACTAATGAAAAACTGTTTTTT
CDR3aa: CATSRQATNEKLFF

d_gene: .
j_gene: TRBJ2-1
abundance: few
v_gene: TRBV6-5
CDR3nt: TGTGCCAGCAGTTACGGTATGGGGGGCTGGCAGTTCTTC
CDR3aa: CASSYGMGGWQFF

d_gene: .
j_gene: TRBJ2-7
abundance: .
v_gene: TRBV7-8
CDR3nt: TGTGCCAGCAGCTTAGGGCAGGGAAGGCGCGAGCAGTACTTC
CDR3aa: CASSLGQGRREQYF

d_gene: .
j_gene: TRBJ1-6
abundance: few
v_gene: TRBV20-1
CDR3nt: TGCAGTGCTAGTTTGGTCGGGATTGCCGATAATTCACCCCTCCACTTT
CDR3aa: CSASLVGIADNSPLHF

d_gene: .
j_gene: TRBJ1-6
abundance: few
v_gene: TRBV6-1
CDR3nt: TGTGCCAGCAGTAAGACGGAGAATTCACCCCTCCACTTT
CDR3aa: CASSKTENSPLHF

d_gene: .
j_gene: TRBJ1-5
abundance: few
v_gene: TRBV4-1
CDR3nt: TGCGCCAGCAGCTCCCGCCAGGTCAGCAATCAGCCCCAGCATTTT
CDR3aa: CASSSRQVSNQPQHF

d_gene: TRBD2
j_gene: TRBJ2-1
abundance: once
v_gene: TRBV24-1
CDR3nt: TGTGCCACCAGTACGGCGGGGGGGCCTAGTGAGCAGTTCTTC
CDR3aa: CATSTAGGPSEQFF

d_gene: TRBD1
j_gene: TRBJ2-5
abundance: few
v_gene: TRBV5-1
CDR3nt: TGCGCCAGCAGCGTGGACAGGGGGCGCCGGGAGACCCAGTACTTC
CDR3aa: CASSVDRGRRETQYF

d_gene: TRBD2
j_gene: TRBJ2-7
abundance: few
v_gene: TRBV6-5
CDR3nt: TGTGCCAGCAGTAACTATCCAGGACTAGCCTCCCGCGAGCAGTACTTC
CDR3aa: CASSNYPGLASREQYF

d_gene: .
j_gene: TRBJ2-6
abundance: few
v_gene: TRBV6-1
CDR3nt: TGTGCCAGCAGCATTCACAGCGGACTTTTCTCTGGGGCCAACGTCCTGACTTTC
CDR3aa: CASSIHSGLFSGANVLTF

d_gene: .
j_gene: TRBJ1-1
abundance: once
v_gene: TRBV9
CDR3nt: TGTGCCAGCAGCGGGGCGGGCCTGAACACTGAAGCTTTCTTT
CDR3aa: CASSGAGLNTEAFF

d_gene: .
j_gene: TRBJ2-7
abundance: few
v_gene: TRBV18
CDR3nt: TGTGCCAGCTCACCGAAAACCGGGTCGGGCTACGAGCAGTACTTC
CDR3aa: CASSPKTGSGYEQYF

d_gene: TRBD2
j_gene: TRBJ2-1
abundance: few
v_gene: TRBV11-1
CDR3nt: TGTGCCAGCAGCCAGACTAGCGGGAAATACAATGAGCAGTTCTTC
CDR3aa: CASSQTSGKYNEQFF

d_gene: .
j_gene: TRBJ2-5
abundance: .
v_gene: TRBV3-1
CDR3nt: TGTGCCAGCAGTCTGCGTGGGACCTACCAAGAGACCCAGTACTTC
CDR3aa: CASSLRGTYQETQYF

d_gene: .
j_gene: TRBJ2-1
abundance: .
v_gene: TRBV10-3
CDR3nt: TGTGCCTTTAAAACAGCCTACAATGAGCAGTTCTTC
CDR3aa: CAFKTAYNEQFF

d_gene: TRBD2
j_gene: TRBJ2-1
abundance: .
v_gene: TRBV5-1
CDR3nt: TGCGCCAGCAGCTTCTTAGCGGGGGGGCGGAATGAGCAGTTCTTC
CDR3aa: CASSFLAGGRNEQFF

d_gene: .
j_gene: TRBJ2-2
abundance: .
v_gene: TRBV10-3
CDR3nt: TGTGCCATCAGGCGTCAACCCACCGGGGAGCTGTTTTTT
CDR3aa: CAIRRQPTGELFF

d_gene: .
j_gene: TRBJ2-1
abundance: few
v_gene: TRBV21-1
CDR3nt: TGTGCCAGCAGCCGACGGACAGTCGGCAATGAGCAGTTCTTC
CDR3aa: CASSRRTVGNEQFF

d_gene: TRBD1
j_gene: TRBJ1-2
abundance: many
v_gene: TRBV5-1
CDR3nt: TGCGCCAGCAGCTTAACAGGGGATCACTATGGCTACACCTTC
CDR3aa: CASSLTGDHYGYTF

d_gene: TRBD1
j_gene: TRBJ1-6
abundance: .
v_gene: TRBV12-3/TRBV12-4
CDR3nt: TGTGCCAGCAGTTTAGGGGACAGCATCAATTCACCCCTCCACTTT
CDR3aa: CASSLGDSINSPLHF

d_gene: .
j_gene: TRBJ2-7
abundance: .
v_gene: TRBV7-9
CDR3nt: TGTGCCAGCAGACCAAGCACCTACGAGCAGTACTTC
CDR3aa: CASRPSTYEQYF

d_gene: .
j_gene: TRBJ1-1
abundance: few
v_gene: TRBV12-3/TRBV12-4
CDR3nt: TGTGCCAGCAATCACATTGGGAACACTGAAGCTTTCTTT
CDR3aa: CASNHIGNTEAFF

d_gene: .
j_gene: TRBJ2-3
abundance: .
v_gene: TRBV20-1
CDR3nt: TGCAGTGCTCGGGGGCGCACAGATACGCAGTATTTT
CDR3aa: CSARGRTDTQYF

d_gene: .
j_gene: TRBJ2-2
abundance: .
v_gene: TRBV2
CDR3nt: TGTGCCAGCAGTGCCGACGTCACCGGGGAGCTGTTTTTT
CDR3aa: CASSADVTGELFF

d_gene: .
j_gene: TRBJ2-1
abundance: .
v_gene: TRBV6-4
CDR3nt: TGTGCCAGCAGTTCGCAGGGAGGAACCTACAATGAGCAGTTCTTC
CDR3aa: CASSSQGGTYNEQFF

d_gene: TRBD1
j_gene: TRBJ2-5
abundance: few
v_gene: TRBV7-8
CDR3nt: TGTGCCAGCAGCTTGACACAGGGGGCACGAGGAGAGACCCAGTACTTC
CDR3aa: CASSLTQGARGETQYF

d_gene: .
j_gene: TRBJ2-2
abundance: few
v_gene: TRBV4-3
CDR3nt: TGCGCCAGCAGCCAAGATCCGGGTCTGAACACCGGGGAGCTGTTTTTT
CDR3aa: CASSQDPGLNTGELFF

d_gene: .
j_gene: TRBJ2-6
abundance: many
v_gene: TRBV9
CDR3nt: TGTGCCAGCAGCGTAGTCCCGGGGTACTCTGGGGCCAACGTCCTGACTTTC
CDR3aa: CASSVVPGYSGANVLTF

d_gene: .
j_gene: TRBJ2-2
abundance: .
v_gene: TRBV27
CDR3nt: TGTGCCAGCAGTCCCAGATACGACACCGGGGAGCTGTTTTTT
CDR3aa: CASSPRYDTGELFF

d_gene: TRBD2
j_gene: TRBJ2-5
abundance: few
v_gene: TRBV5-4
CDR3nt: TGTGCCAGCAGTTACGGGGGGGCCGGGCAAGAGACCCAGTACTTC
CDR3aa: CASSYGGAGQETQYF

d_gene: .
j_gene: TRBJ2-7
abundance: few
v_gene: TRBV4-3
CDR3nt: TGCGCCAGCAGCCAAGATCAGAAAGGAACTAGGAACGAGCAGTACTTC
CDR3aa: CASSQDQKGTRNEQYF

d_gene: TRBD2
j_gene: TRBJ2-1
abundance: .
v_gene: TRBV11-2
CDR3nt: TGTGCCAGCAGCTTAGTCCCCTTTCGGGAGCGGGGACTCAATGAGCAGTTCTTC
CDR3aa: CASSLVPFRERGLNEQFF

d_gene: .
j_gene: TRBJ2-1
abundance: few
v_gene: TRBV29-1
CDR3nt: TGCAGCGTTACGGACAGTTTGGGGTCCTACAATGAGCAGTTCTTC
CDR3aa: CSVTDSLGSYNEQFF

d_gene: .
j_gene: TRBJ1-1
abundance: many
v_gene: TRBV20-1
CDR3nt: TGCAGTGCTAGCGAACAGCTGAACACTGAAGCTTTCTTT
CDR3aa: CSASEQLNTEAFF

d_gene: .
j_gene: TRBJ2-1
abundance: many
v_gene: TRBV29-1
CDR3nt: TGCAGCGTTTCCCGACCCCCGGGATTTAATGAGCAGTTCTTC
CDR3aa: CSVSRPPGFNEQFF